Below, one T cell receptor beta chain is given with its context. The antigen is not known. J was trimmed by 3 bases and V by 1 base; bases with no gene match: 4. The CDR3 sequence is 15 residues long. The germline V gene encodes CDR1 LNHDA and CDR2 SQIVND (reference sequence). This sample is part of a study of graft-versus-host responses after intestinal transplantation. About the research overall: Anti-thymocyte globulin was used for induction in all recipients, who then took tacrolimus and steroids for approximately 3 years.

Study-wide findings and caveats: GvH clones turned up in recipient marrow; some had shown up first in ileum or blood. After transplant, early declines in HvG clones were associated with peak levels of circulating GvH clones. Allograft clonal ratios (graft-versus-host to host-versus-graft) were high in patients who had graft-donor T cell macrochimerism.

The table came from immunoSEQ multiplex PCR; TCRdb's copy has only in-frame clones and leaves some out. The data show some 85,000 clones, around 90% seen once. This sequence originates from a human donor who was the organ donor for an intestinal transplant. The chain carries TRBV19 and TRBJ1-1; 8 nucleotides match TRBD1. Sequencing was performed on unstimulated CD8+ T cells sorted from spleen or lymph node cells, taken before transplant. The CDR3 DNA is TGTGCCAGTAGTATAGGGTCAGGGGGCTACACTGAAGCTTTCTTT. Translating it yields CASSIGSGGYTEAFF.